This T cell receptor (beta chain) was retrieved from a study of blood T cell repertoires in COVID-19. Study information: Acute-phase and convalescent COVID-19 samples originated in the United States, Italy and Spain.

Assay: immunoSEQ multiplex PCR; the TCRdb copy retains only in-frame clones and omits some. The sample records about 410,000 clones, over 75% being singletons. Germline V CDR1 and CDR2: MNHEY, SMNVEV (reference sequence). The length of the CDR3 is 14 residues. Between the trimmed V and J ends, which lost 2 bases and 0 bases, there was a span of 7 bases. This TCR was recovered from a woman aged 40 to 55 with COVID-19, enrolled during active disease. This chain joins TRBV27 and TRBJ1-1; no firm D call. The sequencing input was peripheral blood. CDR3 in amino acids: CASSLRQMNTEAFF. The CDR3 DNA is TGTGCCAGCAGTTTACGTCAGATGAACACTGAAGCTTTCTTT.